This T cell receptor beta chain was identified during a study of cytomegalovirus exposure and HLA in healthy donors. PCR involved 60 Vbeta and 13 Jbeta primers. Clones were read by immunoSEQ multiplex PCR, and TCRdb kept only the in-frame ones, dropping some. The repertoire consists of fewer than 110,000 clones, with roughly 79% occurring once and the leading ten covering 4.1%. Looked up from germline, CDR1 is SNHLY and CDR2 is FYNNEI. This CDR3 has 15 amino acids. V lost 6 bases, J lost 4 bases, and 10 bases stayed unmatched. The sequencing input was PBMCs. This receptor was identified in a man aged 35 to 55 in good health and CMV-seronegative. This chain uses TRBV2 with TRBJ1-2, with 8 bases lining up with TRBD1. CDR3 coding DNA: TGTGCCAGCAGCACCTTCGGACAGGGAAGCTATGGCTACACCTTC. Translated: CASSTFGQGSYGYTF.